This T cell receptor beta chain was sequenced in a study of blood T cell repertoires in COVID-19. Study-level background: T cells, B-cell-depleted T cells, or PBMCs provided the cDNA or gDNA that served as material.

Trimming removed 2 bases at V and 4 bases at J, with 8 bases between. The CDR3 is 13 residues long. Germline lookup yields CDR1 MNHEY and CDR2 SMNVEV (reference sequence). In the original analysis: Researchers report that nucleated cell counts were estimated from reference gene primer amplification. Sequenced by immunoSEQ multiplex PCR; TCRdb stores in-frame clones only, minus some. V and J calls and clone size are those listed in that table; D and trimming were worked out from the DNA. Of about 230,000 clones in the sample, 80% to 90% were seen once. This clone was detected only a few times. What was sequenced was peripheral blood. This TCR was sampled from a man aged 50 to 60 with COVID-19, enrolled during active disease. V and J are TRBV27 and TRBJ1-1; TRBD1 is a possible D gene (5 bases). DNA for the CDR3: TGTGCCAGCAGTTTAGTGGGGCCCACTGAAGCTTTCTTT. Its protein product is CASSLVGPTEAFF.